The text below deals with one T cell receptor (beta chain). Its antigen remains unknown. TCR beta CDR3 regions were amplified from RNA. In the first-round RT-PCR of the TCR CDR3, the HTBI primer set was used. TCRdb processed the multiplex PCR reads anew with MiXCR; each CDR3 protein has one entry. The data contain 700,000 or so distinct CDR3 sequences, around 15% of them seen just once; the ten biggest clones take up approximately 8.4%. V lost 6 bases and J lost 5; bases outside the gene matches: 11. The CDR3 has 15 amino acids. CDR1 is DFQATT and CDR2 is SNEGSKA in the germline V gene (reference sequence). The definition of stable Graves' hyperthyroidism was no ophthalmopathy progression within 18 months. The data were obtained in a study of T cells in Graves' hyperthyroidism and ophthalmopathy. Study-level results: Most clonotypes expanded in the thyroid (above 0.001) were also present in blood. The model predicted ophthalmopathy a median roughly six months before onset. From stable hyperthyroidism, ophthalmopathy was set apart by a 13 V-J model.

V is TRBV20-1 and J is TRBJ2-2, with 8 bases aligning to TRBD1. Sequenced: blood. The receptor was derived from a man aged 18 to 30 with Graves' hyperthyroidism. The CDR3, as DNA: TGCAGTGCAAGGACAGGGCTTCCCCATACCGGGGAGCTGTTTTTT. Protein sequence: CSARTGLPHTGELFF.